This TCR beta chain was obtained from a study of a mutant IDH1 vaccine in newly diagnosed glioma. This CDR3 region has 15 residues. Time point meaning: baseline, week 1 (first vaccination visit). The treatment denotes: pre-vaccination baseline after standard-of-care therapy. In every donor, the tumor was a new WHO grade 3 or 4 IDH1-mutant, ATRX-lost astrocytoma. Produced via immunoSEQ multiplex PCR; TCRdb's table is partial and in-frame only. The sample shows 30,000 to 40,000 clones, roughly 92% of them seen only once. This TCR was recovered from a man younger than 30 with glioma. This specimen was PBMCs, taken from a glioma patient treated with radiotherapy, temozolomide or both. The genes are TRBV21-1 and TRBJ2-3; TRBD2 is the table's D call, not checked against the DNA. TRBV21-1 is marked as a pseudogene. The CDR3, as DNA: TGTGCCAGCAGCAATGGGACTAGCGACACAGATACGCAGTATTTT. It encodes CASSNGTSDTDTQYF.